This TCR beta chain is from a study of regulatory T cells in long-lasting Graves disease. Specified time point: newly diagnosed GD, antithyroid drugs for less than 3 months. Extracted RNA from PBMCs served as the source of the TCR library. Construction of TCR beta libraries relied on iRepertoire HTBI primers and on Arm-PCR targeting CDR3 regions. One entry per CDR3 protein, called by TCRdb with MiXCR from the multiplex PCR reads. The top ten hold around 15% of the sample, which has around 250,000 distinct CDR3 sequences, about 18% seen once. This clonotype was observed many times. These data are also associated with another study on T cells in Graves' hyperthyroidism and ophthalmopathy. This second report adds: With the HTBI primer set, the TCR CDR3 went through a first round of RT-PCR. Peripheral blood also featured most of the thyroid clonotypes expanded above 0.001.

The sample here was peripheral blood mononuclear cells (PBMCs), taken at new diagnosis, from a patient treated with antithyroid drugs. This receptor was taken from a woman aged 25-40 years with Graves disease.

The CDR3: CATSRAGGRNQPQHF. The CDR3 DNA reads as TGTGCCACCAGCAGGGCTGGGGGCCGGAATCAGCCCCAGCATTTT. The chain has TRBV15 and TRBJ1-5; D is perhaps TRBD1 (6 bases). The CDR3 loop spans 15 amino acids. Germline V gives CDR1 LNHNV, CDR2 YYDKDF (reference sequence). V was cut by 3 bases and J by 4 bases, with 13 bases left in between.